The following is a T cell receptor beta chain sequence with its context. The antigen is not known. The CDR3 runs 14 residues. V dropped 10 bases and J dropped 5; count of bases not matched to a gene: 11. The V gene's germline CDR1 is LNHDA and CDR2 SQIVND (reference sequence). PCR amplification relied on 60 Vbeta primers (plus 13 Jbeta primers). The assay was immunoSEQ multiplex PCR, and TCRdb's table has in-frame clones only and misses some. The repertoire table contains around 30,000 clones. The data are from a study of cytomegalovirus exposure and HLA in healthy donors. Points from the study as a whole: Reports indicated that the classifier achieved high specificity and sensitivity in diagnosing cytomegalovirus status.

This receptor was obtained from a man under 40 in good health and CMV-seronegative. This sequence joins TRBV19 and TRBJ1-3; 7 nucleotides line up with TRBD1. Sequencing was performed on PBMCs. Here the CDR3 reads CAIGGQRMRNTIYF. The CDR3, as DNA: TGTGCCATTGGGGGACAGCGTATGAGAAACACCATATATTTT.